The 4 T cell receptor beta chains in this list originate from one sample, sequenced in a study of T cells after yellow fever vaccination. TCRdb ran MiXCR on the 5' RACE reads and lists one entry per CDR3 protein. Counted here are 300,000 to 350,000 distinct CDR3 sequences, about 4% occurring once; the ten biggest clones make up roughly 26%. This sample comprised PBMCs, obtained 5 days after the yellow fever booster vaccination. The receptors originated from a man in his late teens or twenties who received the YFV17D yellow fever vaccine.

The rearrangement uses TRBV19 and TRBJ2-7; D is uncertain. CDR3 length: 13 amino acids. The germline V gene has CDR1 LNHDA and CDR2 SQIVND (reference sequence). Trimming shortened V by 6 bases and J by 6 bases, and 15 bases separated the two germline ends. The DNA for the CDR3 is TGTGCCAGTAGCCCTCGGATGAGTAGCGAGCAGTACTTC. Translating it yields CASSPRMSSEQYF.

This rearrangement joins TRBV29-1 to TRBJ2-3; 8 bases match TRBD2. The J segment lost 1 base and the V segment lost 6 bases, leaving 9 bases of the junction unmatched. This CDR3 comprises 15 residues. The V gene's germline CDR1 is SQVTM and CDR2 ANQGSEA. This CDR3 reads CSVTRSGGRTDTQYF. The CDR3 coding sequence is TGCAGCGTCACCCGGAGCGGGGGTCGCACAGATACGCAGTATTTT.

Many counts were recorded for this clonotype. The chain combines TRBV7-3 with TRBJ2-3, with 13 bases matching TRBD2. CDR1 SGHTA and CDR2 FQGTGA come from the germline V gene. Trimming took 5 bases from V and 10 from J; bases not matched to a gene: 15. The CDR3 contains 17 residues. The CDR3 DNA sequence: TGTGCCAGCAGCCCGGAGGGACTAGCGGGGTCCGGGGTGTCGCAGTATTTT. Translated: CASSPEGLAGSGVSQYF.

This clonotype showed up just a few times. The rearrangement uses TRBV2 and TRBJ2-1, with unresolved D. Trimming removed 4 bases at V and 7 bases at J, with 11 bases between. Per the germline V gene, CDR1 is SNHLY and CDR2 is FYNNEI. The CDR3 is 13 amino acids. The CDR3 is CASSAVWDNEQFF. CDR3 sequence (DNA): TGTGCCAGCAGTGCGGTGTGGGATAATGAGCAGTTCTTC.